This T cell receptor (beta chain) was retrieved from a study of Graves' ophthalmopathy and Graves' hyperthyroidism. In the case of this clonotype: Its antigen is as yet unknown.

If patients had other autoimmune diseases, uncontrolled infections, pregnancy or lactation, they were excluded. Amplification from RNA transcripts yielded the TCR beta CDR3 regions. Investigators did first-round RT-PCR with HTBI primers, then second-round multiplex PCR. TCRdb re-called the multiplex PCR reads with MiXCR, one entry per CDR3 protein. Among over 650,000 distinct CDR3 sequences, about 40% were seen once, and the ten largest hold more than 2.5%. Study-wide points: Ophthalmopathy progression was predicted with around 71% sensitivity and roughly 74% specificity.

Germline CDR1 and CDR2: SGHRS and YFSETQ. The CDR3 totals 13 residues. The V end was cut by 6 bases, the J end by 7 bases, with 13 bases between. The sequencing sample was made of peripheral blood. The receptor was derived from an adult man with Graves' ophthalmopathy. The rearrangement joins TRBV5-1 to TRBJ2-2; weak D call: TRBD1 (5 bases). CDR3 in DNA: TGCGCCAGCACCTTCGGAAGGGGCGGGGAGCTGTTTTTT. It yields the protein CASTFGRGGELFF.